This TCR beta chain was recovered during a study of spatial heterogeneity in lung cancer. At the level of the study: Patients with untreated early-stage non-small cell lung cancer, numbering 72, were the donors. Sequencing covered available follow-up PBMC samples collected a median of approximately 2 years after resection.

Germline CDR1 SGHRS, CDR2 YFSETQ. The V gene lost 4 bases and the J gene lost 8 bases, with 13 bases spanning the gap. The CDR3 contains 14 residues. With regard to this clonotype: What it recognizes is unknown.

The study's findings and limits: Blood contained ubiquitous expanded tumor TCRs more at resection than at follow-up.

The study tagged each TCR cDNA molecule with a unique molecular identifier. MiXCR, applied by TCRdb to the 5' RACE reads, yields one record per CDR3 protein. Among under 150,000 distinct CDR3 sequences listed, 10% to 15% were seen once. Sample time point: blood at routine non-recurrence follow-up after resection. Whole RNA, which was extracted from tumor, nontumor lung tissue or frozen PBMC, was sequenced without any cell sorting. The chain couples TRBV5-1 to TRBJ1-6; D is possibly TRBD1 (5 bases). The TCR comes from a male donor with early-stage non-small cell lung cancer. This specimen consisted of PBMCs, obtained at follow-up. Here the CDR3 reads CASSAGTTDSPLHF. The CDR3 DNA follows: TGCGCCAGCAGCGCAGGGACGACGGATTCACCCCTCCACTTT.